The clone carrying this T cell receptor beta chain was seen a handful of times. The target antigen is unknown. Germline CDR1 SGHTA, CDR2 FQGNSA. V was cut by 5 bases and J by 0 bases, with 13 bases left in between. The CDR3 totals 15 residues. Sorting produced populations that all topped 98% purity. The isolated RNA, all of it, was reverse transcribed, so expressed TCRB transcripts were what got sequenced. An average of around 3.5 million reads was obtained for naive, central memory and regulatory T cell samples. Clones were read by immunoSEQ multiplex PCR, and TCRdb kept only the in-frame ones, dropping some. Of 600,000 or so clones in the sample, roughly an eighth were seen once. The data were taken from a study of beta chain features in type 1 diabetes. Study-level points and caveats: People with Type 1 diabetes carried modestly yet significantly shorter TCRB CDR3s in all four CD4+ subsets.

The sequence was obtained from a man aged 18 to 29 with type 1 diabetes. The chain couples TRBV7-2 to TRBJ1-1, with D hard to call. The sample consisted of naive CD4+ T cells from blood. CDR3 in DNA: TGTGCCAGCAGCCCCCGACCCGGCATGAACACTGAAGCTTTCTTT. Its translation is CASSPRPGMNTEAFF. Full variable domain (rest looked up from reference TRBV7-2 and TRBJ1-1): GAGVSQSPSNKVTEKGKDVELRCDPISGHTALYWYRQSLGQGLEFLIYFQGNSAPDKSGLPSDRFSAERTGGSVSTLTIQRTQQEDSAVYLCASSPRPGMNTEAFFGQGTRLTVV.